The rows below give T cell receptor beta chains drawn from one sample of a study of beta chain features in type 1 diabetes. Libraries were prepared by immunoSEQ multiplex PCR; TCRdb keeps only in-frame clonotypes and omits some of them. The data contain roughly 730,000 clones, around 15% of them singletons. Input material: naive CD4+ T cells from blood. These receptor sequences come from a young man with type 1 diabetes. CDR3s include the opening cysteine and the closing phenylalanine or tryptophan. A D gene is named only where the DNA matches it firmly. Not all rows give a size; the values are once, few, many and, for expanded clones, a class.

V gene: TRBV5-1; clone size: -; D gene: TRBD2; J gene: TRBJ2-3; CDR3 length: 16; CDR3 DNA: TGCGCCAGCAGCTTGATAGCGGGGGCATACACAGATACGCAGTATTTT; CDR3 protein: CASSLIAGAYTDTQYF
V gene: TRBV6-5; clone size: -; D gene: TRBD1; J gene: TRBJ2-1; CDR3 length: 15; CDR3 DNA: TGTGCCAGCAAGGGGGCCCGAACAGCTTACAATGAGCAGTTCTTC; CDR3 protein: CASKGARTAYNEQFF
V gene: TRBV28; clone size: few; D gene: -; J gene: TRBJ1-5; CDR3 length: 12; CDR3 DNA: TGTGCCAGCAGCACCCGCAATCAGCCCCAGCATTTT; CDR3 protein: CASSTRNQPQHF
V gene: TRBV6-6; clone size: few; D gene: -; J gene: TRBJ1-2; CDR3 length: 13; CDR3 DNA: TGTGCCAGCATTCCCGCGGGGGGCCGTGGCTACACCTTC; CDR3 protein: CASIPAGGRGYTF
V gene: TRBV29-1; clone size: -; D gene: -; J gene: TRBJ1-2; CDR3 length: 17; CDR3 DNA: TGCAGCACTTTGTGGCGAAGACAGTCCTCGACTAACTATGGCTACACCTTC; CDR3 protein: CSTLWRRQSSTNYGYTF
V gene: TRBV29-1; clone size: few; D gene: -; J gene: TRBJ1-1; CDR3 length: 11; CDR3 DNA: TGCAGCGTTGATCAGAACACTGAAGCTTTCTTT; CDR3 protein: CSVDQNTEAFF
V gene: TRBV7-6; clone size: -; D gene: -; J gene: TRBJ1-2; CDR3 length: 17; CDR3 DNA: TGTGCCAGCAGCTTAGCGAGGAAAAGGGTGGTTAACTATGGCTACACCTTC; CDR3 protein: CASSLARKRVVNYGYTF
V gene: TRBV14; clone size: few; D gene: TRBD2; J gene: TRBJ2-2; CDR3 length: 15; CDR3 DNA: TGTGCCAGCAGCCAAAGACTAGCCGACACCGGGGAGCTGTTTTTT; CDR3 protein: CASSQRLADTGELFF
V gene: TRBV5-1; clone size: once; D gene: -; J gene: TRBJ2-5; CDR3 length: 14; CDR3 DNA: TGCGCCAGCAGCACCTTAACGGGGGCCAATACCCAGTACTTC; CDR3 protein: CASSTLTGANTQYF
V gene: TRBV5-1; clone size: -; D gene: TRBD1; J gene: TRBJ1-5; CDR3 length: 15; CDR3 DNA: TGCGCCAGCAGGCCGGGACAGGGTCCCAATCAGCCCCAGCATTTT; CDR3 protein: CASRPGQGPNQPQHF
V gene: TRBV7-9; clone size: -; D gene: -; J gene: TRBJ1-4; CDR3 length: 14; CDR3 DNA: TGTGCCAGCAGCTTACGGGCGGATAATGAAAAACTGTTTTTT; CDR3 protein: CASSLRADNEKLFF
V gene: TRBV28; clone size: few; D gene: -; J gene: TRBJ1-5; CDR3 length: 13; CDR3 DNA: TGTGCCAGCAGCCGGGAGGGCAATCAGCCCCAGCATTTT; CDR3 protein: CASSREGNQPQHF
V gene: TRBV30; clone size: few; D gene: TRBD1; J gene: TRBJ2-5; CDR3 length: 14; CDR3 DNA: TGTGCCTGGAGGATGACAGGGGGAAAAGAGACCCAGTACTTC; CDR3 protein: CAWRMTGGKETQYF
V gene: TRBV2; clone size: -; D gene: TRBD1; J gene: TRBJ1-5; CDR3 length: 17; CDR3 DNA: TGTGCCAGCAGTGGGCAGGGGGCATTAAATAGCAATCAGCCCCAGCATTTT; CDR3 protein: CASSGQGALNSNQPQHF
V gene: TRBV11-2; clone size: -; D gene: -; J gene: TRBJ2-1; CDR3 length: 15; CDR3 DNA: TGTGCCAGCAGCTTAGAGGGCTTGAGGGGAGAGGAGCAGTTCTTC; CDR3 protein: CASSLEGLRGEEQFF
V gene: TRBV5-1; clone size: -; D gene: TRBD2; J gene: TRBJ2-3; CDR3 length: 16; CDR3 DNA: TGCGCCAGCAGCTCCCTAGCGGCCTGGGGCACAGATACGCAGTATTTT; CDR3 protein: CASSSLAAWGTDTQYF
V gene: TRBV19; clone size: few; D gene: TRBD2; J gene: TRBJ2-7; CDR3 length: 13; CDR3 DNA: TGTGCCAGCGGATGGACTAGCGGTTACGAGCAGTACTTC; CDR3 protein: CASGWTSGYEQYF
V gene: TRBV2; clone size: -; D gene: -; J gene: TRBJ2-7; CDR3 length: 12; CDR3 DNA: TGTGCCAGCAGTGATGACGGGTACGAGCAGTACTTC; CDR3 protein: CASSDDGYEQYF
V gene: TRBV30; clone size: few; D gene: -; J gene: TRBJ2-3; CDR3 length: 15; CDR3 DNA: TGTGCCTGGAGTGTAGGAGGGGGGAGCACAGATACGCAGTATTTT; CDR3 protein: CAWSVGGGSTDTQYF
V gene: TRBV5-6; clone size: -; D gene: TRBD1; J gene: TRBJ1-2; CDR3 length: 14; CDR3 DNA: TGTGCCAGCAACCCGACCGGGACAGACTATGGCTACACCTTC; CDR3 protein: CASNPTGTDYGYTF
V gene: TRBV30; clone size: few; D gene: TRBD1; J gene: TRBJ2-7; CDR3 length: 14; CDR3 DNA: TGTGCCTGGAGCTCGACAGGGCTTCATCGCGAGCAGTACTTC; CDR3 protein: CAWSSTGLHREQYF
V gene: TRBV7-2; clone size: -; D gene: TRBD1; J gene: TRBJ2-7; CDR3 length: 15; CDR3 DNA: TGTGCCAGCAGCCCCTCCCGGGACAGCTTATACGAGCAGTACTTC; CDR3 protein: CASSPSRDSLYEQYF
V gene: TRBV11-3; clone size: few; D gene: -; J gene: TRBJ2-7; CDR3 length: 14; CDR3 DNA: TGTGCCAGCAGCTTACCACAGCGCTCCTACGAGCAGTACTTC; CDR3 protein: CASSLPQRSYEQYF
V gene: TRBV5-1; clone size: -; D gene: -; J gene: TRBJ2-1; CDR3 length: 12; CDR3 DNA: TGCGCCAGCAGCTACAAGAACAATGAGCAGTTCTTC; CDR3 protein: CASSYKNNEQFF
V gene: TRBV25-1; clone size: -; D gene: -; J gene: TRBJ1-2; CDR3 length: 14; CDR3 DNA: TGTGCCAGCAGTGAATTGAGTAGCAACTATGGCTACACCTTC; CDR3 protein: CASSELSSNYGYTF
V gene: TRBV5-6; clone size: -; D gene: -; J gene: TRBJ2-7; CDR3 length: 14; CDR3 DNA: TGTGCCAGCAGCTTTCTGGGCAGGACCTACGAGCAGTACTTC; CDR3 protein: CASSFLGRTYEQYF
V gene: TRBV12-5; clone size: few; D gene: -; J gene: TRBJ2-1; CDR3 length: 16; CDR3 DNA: TGTGCTAGTGCCCCATCCGGACACGGTCTCTACAATGAGCAGTTCTTC; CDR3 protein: CASAPSGHGLYNEQFF
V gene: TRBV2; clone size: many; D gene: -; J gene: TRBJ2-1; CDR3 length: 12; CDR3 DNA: TGTGCCAGCAGTGACGCGGCCACTATCCTCCTCTTC; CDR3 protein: CASSDAATILLF
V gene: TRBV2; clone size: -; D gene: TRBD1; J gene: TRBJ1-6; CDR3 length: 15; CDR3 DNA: TGTGCCAGCAGGGCGACAGGGGAGTCGAATTCACCCCTCCACTTT; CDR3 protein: CASRATGESNSPLHF
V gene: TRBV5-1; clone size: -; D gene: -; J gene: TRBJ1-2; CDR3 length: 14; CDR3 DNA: TGCGCCAGCAGCCAGGGACACCTTAACTATGGCTACACCTTC; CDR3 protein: CASSQGHLNYGYTF
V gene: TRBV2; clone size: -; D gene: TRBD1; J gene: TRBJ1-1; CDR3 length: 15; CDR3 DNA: TGTGCCAGCAGCGCGACAGGGACTATGAACACTGAAGCTTTCTTT; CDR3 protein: CASSATGTMNTEAFF
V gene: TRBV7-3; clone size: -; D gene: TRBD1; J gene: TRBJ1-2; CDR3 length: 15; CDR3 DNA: TGTGCCAGCAGCTCGGGACAGACCCCTATCTCTGGCTACACCTTC; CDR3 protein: CASSSGQTPISGYTF
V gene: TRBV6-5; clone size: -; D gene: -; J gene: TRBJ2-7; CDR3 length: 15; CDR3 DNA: TGTGCCAGCAGTTACTCGAAGCCCGGGGCGGGTGAGCAGTACTTC; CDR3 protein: CASSYSKPGAGEQYF
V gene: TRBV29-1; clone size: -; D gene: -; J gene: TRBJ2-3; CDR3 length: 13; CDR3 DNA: TGCAGCGTTCAGGTATCGAGCCTGGATACGCAGTATTTT; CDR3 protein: CSVQVSSLDTQYF
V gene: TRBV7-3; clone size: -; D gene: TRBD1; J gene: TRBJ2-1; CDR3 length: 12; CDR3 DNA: TGTGCCAGCAGCCCATCGGGACAGGAGCAGTTCTTC; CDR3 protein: CASSPSGQEQFF
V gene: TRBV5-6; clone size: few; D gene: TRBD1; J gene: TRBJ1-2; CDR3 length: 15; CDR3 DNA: TGTGCCAGCAGCTCTCTCGACAGGGTAGATGTAGGCTACACCTTC; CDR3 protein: CASSSLDRVDVGYTF
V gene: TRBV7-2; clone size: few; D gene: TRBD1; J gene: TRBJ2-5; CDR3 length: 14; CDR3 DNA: TGTGCCAGCAGCGCGACAGGGTCGGGAGAGACCCAGTACTTC; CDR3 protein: CASSATGSGETQYF
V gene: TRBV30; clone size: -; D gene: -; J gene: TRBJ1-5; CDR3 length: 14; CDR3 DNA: TGTGCCTGGAGTGTTGGGGGGGACGCACGCGCCCAGCATTTT; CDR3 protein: CAWSVGGDARAQHF
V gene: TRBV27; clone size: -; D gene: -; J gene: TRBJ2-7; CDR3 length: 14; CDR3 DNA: TGTGCCAGCCGCAACGGTGGGAAACTCTACGAGCAGTACTTC; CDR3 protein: CASRNGGKLYEQYF
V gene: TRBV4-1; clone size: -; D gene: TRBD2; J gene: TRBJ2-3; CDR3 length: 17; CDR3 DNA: TGCGCCAGCAGCCAAGACTTTGCAGCGGGGGGGCCGGGTAGGCAGTATTTT; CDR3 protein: CASSQDFAAGGPGRQYF
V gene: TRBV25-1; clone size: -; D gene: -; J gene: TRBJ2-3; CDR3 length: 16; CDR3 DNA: TGTGCCAGCAGTGGAGCGGCTAGCGTCCGGGCAGATACGCAGTATTTT; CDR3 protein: CASSGAASVRADTQYF
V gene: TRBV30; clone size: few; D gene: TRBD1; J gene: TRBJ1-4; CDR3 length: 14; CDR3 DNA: TGTGCCTGGAGTCGGACAGGGACCGAAGAAAAACTGTTTTTT; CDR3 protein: CAWSRTGTEEKLFF
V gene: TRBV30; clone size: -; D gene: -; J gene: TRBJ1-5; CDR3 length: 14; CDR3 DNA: TGTGCCTGGAGTGTGGGGCAAGGCAATCAGCCCCAGCATTTT; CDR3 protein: CAWSVGQGNQPQHF
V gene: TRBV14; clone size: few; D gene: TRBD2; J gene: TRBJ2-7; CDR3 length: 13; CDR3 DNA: TGTGCCAGCAGCCCCCAAGGGGAGGGTCGGGAGTACTTC; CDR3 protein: CASSPQGEGREYF
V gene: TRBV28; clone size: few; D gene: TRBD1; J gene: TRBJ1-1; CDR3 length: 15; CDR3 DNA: TGTGCCAGCACCATGGGACAGGGGGCGAGTACTGAAGCTTTCTTT; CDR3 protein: CASTMGQGASTEAFF